This T cell receptor beta chain is drawn from a study of kidney transplant recipient with SARS-CoV-2 infection. This clonotype was seen many times. Germline V gene data show CDR1 as MGHRA and CDR2 as YSYEKL. The CDR3 length is 17 residues. Trimming left V 0 bases short and J 0 bases short, with 15 bases between. TCRdb reanalysed the reads using MiXCR and keeps one entry per CDR3 protein. The sample has roughly 250,000 distinct CDR3 sequences; about 28% are singletons. Sequences were derived from a blood sample, sampled at baseline and on day 111 from a kidney transplant recipient. V gene TRBV4-1 combines with J gene TRBJ2-7, with D tentatively TRBD1 or TRBD2 (5 bases each). The receptor's source is a male patient aged 30 to 40 who had COVID-19 and was a kidney transplant recipient. The T cells may come from the graft donor. The CDR3: CASSQDIRAGTSYEQYF. In DNA, the CDR3 is TGCGCCAGCAGCCAAGATATTCGGGCAGGGACCTCCTACGAGCAGTACTTC.